One sample yielded the 23 T cell receptor beta chains listed below, sequenced in a study of T cells in Graves' hyperthyroidism and ophthalmopathy. Amplified TCR beta CDR3 regions derived from RNA transcripts. The HTBI primer set drove a first-round RT-PCR of the TCR CDR3. TCRdb reprocessed the multiplex PCR reads with MiXCR, giving one entry per CDR3 protein. The sample consists of more than 350,000 distinct CDR3 sequences, about 15% of them appearing once. Sequencing was done on a sample of blood. The source of these receptors is a woman aged 25 to 39 with Graves' hyperthyroidism.

The J gene is TRBJ1-6, the V gene TRBV7-9; the match to TRBD1 covers 7 bases. Germline-derived CDR1 and CDR2 are SEHNR and FQNEAQ (reference sequence). With 5 bases clipped from V and 10 bases from J, the junction kept 5 bases outside the gene matches. This CDR3 region has 13 residues. This CDR3 is CASSAGGRSPLHF. CDR3 DNA sequence: TGTGCCAGCAGCGCAGGGGGTAGATCACCCCTCCACTTT.

This clonotype has ten or more counts. The chain links TRBV20-1 to TRBJ1-6; unclear D gene. The CDR3 loop spans 13 amino acids. V was clipped by 6 bases and J by 7 bases, with 13 bases between them. Germline lookup yields CDR1 DFQATT and CDR2 SNEGSKA (reference sequence). The CDR3 region is CSATDRGNSPLHF. CDR3 nucleotide sequence: TGCAGTGCAACCGATCGAGGGAATTCACCCCTCCACTTT.

This clonotype was counted ten times or more. This CDR3 is CASSLAGMDYGYTF. The CDR3, as DNA: TGCGCCAGCAGCTTGGCGGGAATGGACTATGGCTACACCTTC. V and J are TRBV5-1 and TRBJ1-2, with unresolved D. Trimming cost V 0 bases and J 3 bases, with 9 bases left between them. Germline V gene data show CDR1 as SGHRS and CDR2 as YFSETQ. This CDR3 contains 14 residues.

At least ten counts were recorded for this clonotype. This rearrangement joins TRBV30 to TRBJ2-7; 10 nucleotides align to TRBD1. V trimming: 3 bases; J trimming: 2 bases; junction bases outside the gene matches: 7. CDR1 GTSNPN and CDR2 SVGIG come from the germline V gene (reference sequence). The CDR3 consists of 15 residues. The CDR3 DNA reads as TGTGCCTGGAGCGCCGGGACAGGGGTTCCCTACGAGCAGTACTTC. This encodes CAWSAGTGVPYEQYF. The full variable domain, completed using reference TRBV30 and TRBJ2-7, is SQTIHQWPATLVQPVGSPLSLECTVEGTSNPNLYWYRQAAGRGLQLLFYSVGIGQISSEVPQNLSASRPQDRQFILSSKKLLLSDSGFYLCAWSAGTGVPYEQYFGPGTRLTVT.

This clonotype is large within its sample. This chain uses TRBV11-2 with TRBJ2-7; D may match TRBD1 or TRBD2 (6 bases each). Per germline, CDR1 SGHAT and CDR2 FQNNGV. V lost 3 bases and J 4 bases, leaving 16 bases between the germline ends. This CDR3 region has 15 residues. The CDR3 nucleotides are TGTGCCAGCAGCTTCTTAGGGGGAGGCGAGTACGAGCAGTACTTC. This gives the protein CASSFLGGGEYEQYF.

Only a few counts were recorded for this clonotype. The rearrangement joins TRBV29-1 to TRBJ1-2, with a possible D match to TRBD1 (6 bases). The V end was cut by 2 bases, the J end by 8 bases, with 24 bases between. Germline-derived CDR1 and CDR2 are SQVTM and ANQGSEA. This CDR3 spans 16 amino acids. Here the CDR3 reads CSVEPMRRVKGGGYTF. In DNA, the CDR3 is TGCAGCGTTGAACCCATGCGAAGGGTAAAGGGGGGCGGCTACACCTTC.

This clonotype was detected only a few times. The chain has TRBV5-1 and TRBJ2-5; D uncertain. The CDR3 covers 15 residues. The germline V and J ends were trimmed by 5 bases and 5 bases, with 19 bases remaining between them. Per the germline V gene, CDR1 is SGHRS and CDR2 is YFSETQ. The CDR3 bases are TGCGCCAGCAGGCCGGATCCGCTATTGGCGGAGACCCAGTACTTC. Translation gives CASRPDPLLAETQYF.

The chain recombines TRBV11-2 with TRBJ2-5, with 10 bases fitting TRBD1. This CDR3 is built from 15 residues. Per the germline V gene, CDR1 is SGHAT and CDR2 is FQNNGV. Trimming took 5 bases from V and 5 from J; bases not matched to a gene: 8. The CDR3 here is CASSPTTGGRETQYF. The CDR3 DNA reads as TGTGCCAGCAGCCCTACGACAGGGGGCCGGGAGACCCAGTACTTC.

J is TRBJ1-2 and V is TRBV3-1, with 10 bases identical to TRBD1. Germline V lookup: CDR1 LGHDT, CDR2 YNNKEL (reference sequence). CDR3 length equals 17 residues. V was clipped by 3 bases and J by 4 bases; unmatched bases: 11. CDR3 region: CASSHERPWDRGYGYTF. CDR3 coding DNA: TGTGCCAGCAGCCACGAACGACCCTGGGACAGGGGCTATGGCTACACCTTC.

This clonotype was seen repeatedly, ten times or more. CDR3 sequence: CASSPAQILAGGEDTQYF. The CDR3 DNA reads as TGTGCCAGCAGCCCCGCCCAGATACTAGCGGGAGGGGAAGATACGCAGTATTTT. The rearrangement links TRBV3-1 to TRBJ2-3; TRBD2 matches 13 bases. V dropped 4 bases and J dropped 5; count of bases not matched to a gene: 12. This CDR3 spans 18 amino acids. Germline loops: CDR1 LGHDT, CDR2 YNNKEL (reference sequence).

Only a few counts were recorded for this clonotype. V is TRBV4-2 and J is TRBJ2-1; TRBD2 aligns across 13 bases. Trimming at V came to 2 bases and at J to 9 bases, leaving 13 bases not matched to a gene. The CDR3 runs 18 residues. CDR1 is LGHNA, CDR2 YNFKEQ, per germline. The CDR3 DNA sequence: TGTGCCAGCAGCCAAACTAACGCCGGGACTAGCGGGACGGGTGAGCAGTTCTTC. Translating it yields CASSQTNAGTSGTGEQFF.

This clonotype was observed a few times. J is TRBJ2-3 and V is TRBV30; no clear D gene. V lost 4 bases, J lost 6 bases, and 8 bases lay in between. The CDR3 loop spans 11 amino acids. The germline CDR1 and CDR2 sequences are GTSNPN and SVGIG (reference sequence). The CDR3 DNA follows: TGTGCCTGGACAGTTTTGGATACGCAGTATTTT. It yields the protein CAWTVLDTQYF.

Many counts were recorded for this clonotype. The chain joins TRBV2 to TRBJ2-2; the D is unclear. Germline V CDR1 and CDR2: SNHLY, FYNNEI. The CDR3 consists of 12 residues. V was cut by 6 bases and J by 7 bases, with 9 bases left in between. The CDR3 sequence is CASSEDVGELFF. The CDR3 DNA follows: TGTGCCAGCAGCGAGGACGTCGGGGAGCTGTTTTTT.

This clonotype was detected ten times or more. At one end the junction does not follow the germline gene, possibly because of a read error. This sequence joins TRBV5-1 and TRBJ2-5; D remains ambiguous. This CDR3 has 11 amino acids. Per the germline V gene, CDR1 is SGHRS and CDR2 is YFSETQ. CDR3 nucleotide sequence: TGTGCCAGCTCGTCCCAAGAGACCCAGTACTTC. It yields the protein CASSSQETQYF. Full variable domain (missing parts from reference TRBV5-1 and TRBJ2-5): KAGVTQTPRYLIKTRGQQVTLSCSPISGHRSVSWYQQTPGQGLQFLFEYFSETQRNKGNFPGRFSGRQFSNSRSEMNVSTLELGDSALYLCASSSQETQYFGPGTRLLVL.

In this sample, this clonotype turned up many times. This sequence joins TRBV7-2 and TRBJ2-5, with TRBD2 matching over 11 bases. The CDR3 is made up of 15 amino acids. The ends lost 5 bases at V and 5 bases at J; junction bases unmatched: 7. The germline V gene has CDR1 SGHTA and CDR2 FQGNSA. CDR3 DNA: TGTGCCAGCAGCAGGACTAGCGGGTTACAGGAGACCCAGTACTTC. This encodes CASSRTSGLQETQYF.

The CDR3 coding sequence is TGTGCCAGTAGCCCGACAGGGCAAAAACTGTTTTTT. The encoded protein is CASSPTGQKLFF. This sequence joins TRBV19 and TRBJ1-4; TRBD1 agrees at 7 bases. Germline V CDR1 and CDR2: LNHDA, SQIVND (reference sequence). The CDR3 loop spans 12 amino acids. V gave up 6 bases and J gave up 9 bases; unmatched junction bases: 4.

This clonotype was seen a few times. The V gene is TRBV20-1, the J gene TRBJ1-5; weak D call: TRBD1 (5 bases). V was clipped by 6 bases and J by 0 bases, with 15 bases between them. From germline, CDR1 is DFQATT and CDR2 SNEGSKA (reference sequence). The CDR3 covers 15 residues. The CDR3 coding sequence is TGCAGTGCCAAGCTGGGGGGTTATAGCAATCAGCCCCAGCATTTT. Its protein is CSAKLGGYSNQPQHF.

On this clonotype: A much larger clone is a single base away; this may be a read error. This chain joins TRBV6-1 and TRBJ2-1; D is possibly TRBD2 (5 bases). The germline CDR1 and CDR2 sequences are MNHNS and SASEGT. This CDR3 comprises 14 residues. This CDR3 is CASRNPSGSNQQFF. The CDR3 bases are TGTGCCAGCAGGAATCCCTCGGGATCCAATCAGCAGTTCTTC.

This clonotype was observed many times. CDR3 in DNA: TGCGCCAGCAGCTCGATGGGAGGGACCCCCGGTCATGCGCAGTATTTT. Protein sequence: CASSSMGGTPGHAQYF. The chain combines TRBV5-1 with TRBJ2-3; 7 bases are a match to TRBD2. CDR3 length equals 16 residues. Germline V CDR1 and CDR2: SGHRS, YFSETQ. V shed 3 bases, J shed 10 bases, and the junction held 17 bases outside the gene matches.

Regarding this clonotype: The junction departs from germline at one end; a sequencing error may be responsible. The chain combines TRBV4-1 with TRBJ2-1; D perhaps matches TRBD2 (5 bases). There are 16 residues in the CDR3. In germline, CDR1 is MGHRA, CDR2 YSYEKL. CDR3 region: CASSQRERAGYNEQFF. CDR3 nucleotides: TGTGCCAGCAGCCAAAGAGAGAGGGCCGGCTACAATGAGCAGTTCTTC.

This clonotype has a handful of counts. The chain carries TRBV19 and TRBJ2-2; possible D gene TRBD1, 6 bases. The CDR3 runs to 14 residues. Trimming removed 7 bases from V and 4 bases from J, with 13 bases in between. CDR1 and CDR2 from the germline V gene are LNHDA and SQIVND (reference sequence). The CDR3 region is CASTDSPVTGELFF. Here the CDR3 DNA reads TGTGCCAGTACGGACAGCCCGGTCACCGGGGAGCTGTTTTTT.

This clonotype has only a few counts. This rearrangement joins TRBV19 to TRBJ2-5, with a possible D match to TRBD1 (6 bases). Germline CDR1 is LNHDA and CDR2 is SQIVND (reference sequence). The CDR3 is 12 amino acids. V was pared by 11 bases and J by 0 bases, with 10 bases between. CDR3 loop: CACAGDQETQYF. CDR3 nucleotides: TGTGCCTGCGCAGGGGACCAAGAGACCCAGTACTTC.

Many counts were recorded for this clonotype. J is TRBJ1-1 and V is TRBV18, with TRBD1 matching 11 bases. The CDR3 runs 14 residues. CDR1 is KGHSH, CDR2 LQKENI, per germline. The trim removed 4 bases at V and 3 bases at J, leaving 1 base unmatched. The CDR3 DNA follows: TGTGCCAGCTCACGGGACAGGGGGGACACTGAAGCTTTCTTT. This encodes CASSRDRGDTEAFF.